This T cell receptor beta chain is drawn from a study of vaccination and CD4 T cells after COVID-19. Study background: Investigators took post-vaccine samples a median 72 days after dose two, within a range of 14 to 241. Study results and caveats: For convalescent patients, 304 of the 307 vaccine-specific clones analyzed were classified as spike mono-reactive.

Once obtained from cultured CD4+ T cells, the DNA was sequenced using the Oncomine TCR Beta short-read assay. TCRdb reanalysed the PCR reads using MiXCR and keeps one entry per CDR3 protein. The sample has roughly 15,000 distinct CDR3 sequences, roughly 45% seen once. Of note for this clonotype: The antigen is not known.

Trimming removed 4 bases at V and 0 bases at J, with 13 bases between. Germline values: CDR1 LNHDA, CDR2 SQIVND (reference sequence). This CDR3 has 16 residues. Treatment: roughly 11-day PBMC culture with coronavirus spike peptide pools or control peptides (ViraFEST assay). Positive PCR tests dated from March to December 2020, predating US Alpha, Beta and Delta variants. The origin of this receptor is a human donor who had recovered from COVID-19. The chain joins TRBV19 to TRBJ1-3; D may be TRBD1 (6 bases). Sequenced sample: CD4+ T cells from blood, cultured in vitro. The CDR3 bases are TGTGCCAGTAGTACCTCCGGGGGCGACTCTGGAAACACCATATATTTT. This codes for CASSTSGGDSGNTIYF.